This T cell receptor beta chain was captured in a study of monozygotic twins with cystic fibrosis. Study outcomes and limitations: In 13 of 16 pairs, V gene usage was closest to the co-twin's.

With V trimmed by 2 bases and J by 6 bases, 8 bases remained unmatched. This CDR3 spans 15 amino acids. Germline V CDR1 and CDR2: SGHVS, FQNEAQ. Measured with immunoSEQ multiplex PCR; TCRdb has only the in-frame clones, and not every one. The table has tens of thousands of clones, approximately 96% seen once. A note on this clone: Its target is not known.

The TCR was taken from a girl under 10 years old with cystic fibrosis. V gene TRBV7-8 combines with J gene TRBJ2-7; 9 bases line up with TRBD2. The sample comprised blood. The CDR3 loop is CASSLRREGRSEQYF. CDR3 nucleotides: TGTGCCAGCAGCTTACGGCGGGAGGGGCGGAGCGAGCAGTACTTC.